This entry describes one T cell receptor beta chain. Its antigen is not known. General study results and limits: The larger cohort examined one V-J beta rearrangement, not whole repertoires.

Full-length variable regions came from constant-region reverse primers plus semi-nested Nested Universal Primer A PCR. One entry per CDR3 protein results from TCRdb running MiXCR on the 5' RACE reads. Among just under 65,000 distinct CDR3 sequences listed, around a fifth were seen once. Between the trimmed V and J ends, which lost 5 bases and 3 bases, there was a span of 13 bases. The CDR3 has 15 amino acids. CDR1 and CDR2 (germline): SEHNR, FQNEAQ (reference sequence). The chain combines TRBV7-9 with TRBJ1-4; unclear D gene. Sequenced sample: memory CD4+ T cells sorted from a lymph node. Subset given: memory CD4+ T cells, CD4+CD45RO+CD25-. The clonotype was recovered from a female donor with breast cancer. As DNA, the CDR3 is TGTGCCAGCAGCCCATTTATCCAGGCTAATGAAAAACTGTTTTTT. Encoded protein: CASSPFIQANEKLFF.